One sample yielded the 30 T cell receptor beta chains listed below, sequenced in a study of blood T cells in healthy people across ages. With a J-beta primer mix and a sample-barcoded 5' primer, a second PCR ran about 7 to 11 cycles. MiXCR was run by TCRdb on the 5' RACE reads, yielding one entry per CDR3 protein. Here the sample spans hundreds of thousands of distinct CDR3 sequences, over 45% being singletons. The sequenced material came from blood. These receptors were collected from a man in his 60s in good health.

V is TRBV28 and J is TRBJ1-5; D may be TRBD1 (5 bases). Trimming removed 4 bases at V and 0 bases at J, with 10 bases between. Germline V gene lookup returns CDR1 MDHEN and CDR2 SYDVKM. The CDR3 is made up of 15 amino acids. This CDR3 is CASSSRTFSNQPQHF. In nucleotides, the CDR3 is TGTGCCAGCAGTTCCCGGACATTTAGCAATCAGCCCCAGCATTTT.

This clonotype was seen only once. This may arise from a read error, as a much more abundant clone is one base away. This CDR3 is CSARDQVTLNYGYTF. The CDR3 region has the DNA TGCAGTGCTAGAGATCAAGTGACACTTAACTATGGCTACACCTTC. The J gene is TRBJ1-2, the V gene TRBV20-1, with no clear D. Germline V CDR1 and CDR2: DFQATT, SNEGSKA (reference sequence). The CDR3 runs 15 residues. V gave up 0 bases and J gave up 1 base, with 12 bases separating them.

This clonotype was observed at least ten times. The V call is TRBV20-1, the J call TRBJ2-7; the D gene is possibly TRBD1 (6 bases). The CDR3 extends over 14 amino acids. Trimming shortened V by 6 bases and J by 9 bases, and 24 bases separated the two germline ends. Germline assignment: CDR1 DFQATT and CDR2 SNEGSKA (reference sequence). CDR3 sequence: CSAQDGGQLRSQYF. CDR3 coding DNA: TGCAGTGCCCAAGACGGCGGACAGCTACGATCGCAGTACTTC.

The V call is TRBV28, the J call TRBJ2-1, with 9 nucleotides matching TRBD2. Near its end, the DNA agrees better with TRBJ2-7, so the J call may be wrong. CDR3 size: 16 residues. CDR1 is MDHEN and CDR2 is SYDVKM in the germline V gene. For the CDR3, the DNA is TGTGCCAGCAGTCCTTATAGCGGGAGCTCGCGGTACGAGCAGTACTTC. Its translation: CASSPYSGSSRYEQYF.

The chain recombines TRBV5-1 with TRBJ1-1; D ambiguous. Germline V gives CDR1 SGHRS, CDR2 YFSETQ. The CDR3 is made up of 15 amino acids. Trimming stripped 4 bases from V and 0 bases from J, with 13 bases between. The CDR3 loop reads CASSRAGTLNTEAFF. Written as DNA, the CDR3 is TGCGCCAGCAGCCGGGCGGGAACATTGAACACTGAAGCTTTCTTT.

The rearrangement uses TRBV5-6 and TRBJ2-5; 8 bases are a match to TRBD1. The CDR3 has 17 residues. V trimming: 4 bases; J trimming: 0 bases; junction bases outside the gene matches: 11. Per germline, CDR1 SGHDT and CDR2 YYEEEE. In DNA, the CDR3 is TGTGCCAGCAGCCTCCCAGGACAGGGCGCAAACCAAGAGACCCAGTACTTC. This gives the protein CASSLPGQGANQETQYF. The full variable domain, its missing parts supplied by reference TRBV5-6 and TRBJ2-5, is DAGVTQSPTHLIKTRGQQVTLRCSPKSGHDTVSWYQQALGQGPQFIFQYYEEEERQRGNFPDRFSGHQFPNYSSELNVNALLLGDSALYLCASSLPGQGANQETQYFGPGTRLLVL.

This clonotype came up a few times. This rearrangement joins TRBV7-2 to TRBJ1-2; a weak D match, TRBD1 (5 bases). CDR3 size: 13 residues. From germline, CDR1 is SGHTA and CDR2 FQGNSA. Trimming took 5 bases from V and 5 from J, leaving 12 bases between them. Here the CDR3 DNA reads TGTGCCAGCAGCGAAGGGGTTTGGTATGGCTACACCTTC. Amino acid sequence: CASSEGVWYGYTF.

The chain recombines TRBV20-1 with TRBJ2-7, with unresolved D. The CDR3 runs 12 residues. V was trimmed by 1 base and J by 7 bases, leaving 11 bases between them. Germline V gene sequence: CDR1 DFQATT, CDR2 SNEGSKA (reference sequence). The CDR3: CSARAWVDEQYF. The CDR3 nucleotides are TGCAGTGCTAGAGCCTGGGTAGATGAGCAGTACTTC.

This rearrangement joins TRBV9 to TRBJ2-5; TRBD1 aligns across 12 bases. The CDR3 spans 16 residues. V was clipped by 3 bases and J by 2 bases; unmatched bases: 5. The germline V gene encodes CDR1 SGDLS and CDR2 YYNGEE. The chain's CDR3 is CASSAGTGGIQETQYF. The CDR3 DNA reads as TGTGCCAGCAGCGCCGGGACAGGGGGCATACAAGAGACCCAGTACTTC.

This clonotype was counted between two and nine times. The chain links TRBV20-1 to TRBJ2-3, with D unresolved. Germline V gene data show CDR1 as DFQATT and CDR2 as SNEGSKA (reference sequence). This CDR3 has 11 amino acids. The V gene lost 3 bases and the J gene lost 5 bases, with 6 bases spanning the gap. The CDR3, as DNA: TGCAGTGCTAGCCCCGTAGATACGCAGTATTTT. It encodes CSASPVDTQYF.

This clonotype was counted a few times. V and J are TRBV29-1 and TRBJ1-2; a weak D match, TRBD1 (5 bases). CDR1 and CDR2 (germline): SQVTM, ANQGSEA. The CDR3 extends over 14 amino acids. With 1 base removed from V and 3 bases from J, the gap between germline ends came to 12 bases. The CDR3 DNA sequence: TGCAGCGTTGAAGGATGGGACGGAGACTATGGCTACACCTTC. This encodes CSVEGWDGDYGYTF.

The chain couples TRBV6-4 to TRBJ2-1; 10 bases match TRBD2. Germline CDR1 reads MRHNA; CDR2 reads SNTAGT. This CDR3 is 14 amino acids long. V was pared by 2 bases and J by 8 bases, with 3 bases of the junction left unmatched. CDR3 DNA sequence: TGTGCCAGCAGTGACGGACTAGCGGCAGATGAGCAGTTCTTC. This gives the protein CASSDGLAADEQFF.

J is TRBJ2-5 and V is TRBV20-1; 10 nucleotides line up with TRBD1. Germline-derived CDR1 and CDR2 are DFQATT and SNEGSKA (reference sequence). V lost 3 bases to trimming and J lost 11 bases; unmatched junction nucleotides: 15. This CDR3 comprises 15 residues. The CDR3, as DNA: TGCAGTGCTAGTCAAAACCGGGACAGGGGAAACCTTCAGTACTTC. Protein sequence: CSASQNRDRGNLQYF.

The chain couples TRBV6-5 to TRBJ2-3; D possibly corresponds to TRBD2 (5 bases). The CDR3 extends over 14 amino acids. Per germline, CDR1 MNHEY and CDR2 SVGAGI. Trimming removed 6 bases from V and 8 bases from J, with 18 bases in between. CDR3 sequence: CASSSRAERVTQYF. The CDR3 DNA sequence: TGTGCCAGCAGCTCGAGGGCGGAGAGAGTTACGCAGTATTTT.

The chain links TRBV12-3 or TRBV12-4 to TRBJ1-5, with D perhaps matching TRBD1 (6 bases). The CDR3 totals 14 residues. Trimming shortened V by 5 bases and J by 6 bases, and 14 bases separated the two germline ends. The CDR3 nucleotides are TGTGCCAGCAGTCCACAGGGTCGGCGTCAGCCCCAGCATTTT. Protein: CASSPQGRRQPQHF.

This clonotype turned up a few times. V gene TRBV29-1 combines with J gene TRBJ2-7; the D is unclear. The germline V and J ends were trimmed by 4 bases and 0 bases, with 10 bases remaining between them. CDR3 length: 13 amino acids. CDR1 is SQVTM and CDR2 is ANQGSEA in the germline V gene. The CDR3 region has the DNA TGCAGCGTTGCTTCCCGGGCCTCCTACGAGCAGTACTTC. Amino acid sequence: CSVASRASYEQYF.

The rearrangement links TRBV20-1 to TRBJ1-6, with TRBD1 as a possible D gene (6 bases). The CDR3 covers 16 residues. Looked up from germline, CDR1 is DFQATT and CDR2 is SNEGSKA (reference sequence). Trimming shortened V by 0 bases and J by 7 bases, and 16 bases separated the two germline ends. CDR3 sequence: CSARESTGRPNSPLHF. The CDR3 DNA sequence: TGCAGTGCTAGAGAATCGACAGGACGGCCCAATTCACCCCTCCACTTT.

The chain uses TRBV25-1 and TRBJ2-7, with no clear D. The end of the DNA fits TRBJ2-4 better, so the J call may be wrong. Germline loops: CDR1 MGHDK, CDR2 SYGVNS. The CDR3 consists of 9 residues. The CDR3 nucleotides are TGTGCCAGCGAAGACATTCAGTACTTC. Translated: CASEDIQYF.

This clonotype was seen just once. This CDR3 is CASSYSPGREQYF. DNA of the CDR3: TGTGCCAGCAGTTACTCTCCAGGAAGGGAGCAGTACTTC. The chain uses TRBV6-5 and TRBJ2-7; the D is unclear. CDR3 length: 13 residues. Germline V gene data show CDR1 as MNHEY and CDR2 as SVGAGI. V was shortened by 0 bases and J by 7 bases, with 10 bases between the two germline ends.

The chain links TRBV5-6 to TRBJ2-3, with D possibly TRBD2 on 6 matching bases. Per germline, CDR1 SGHDT and CDR2 YYEEEE. This CDR3 has 15 amino acids. Trimming left V 3 bases short and J 8 bases short, with 19 bases between. CDR3 amino acids: CASSYRRVGAATQYF. The CDR3 DNA reads TGTGCCAGCAGCTACAGGAGGGTAGGGGCAGCTACGCAGTATTTT.

V and J are TRBV10-3 and TRBJ2-1; the match to TRBD2 covers 10 bases. The CDR3 consists of 14 residues. Germline CDR1 reads ENHRY; CDR2 reads SYGVKD. Trimming took 5 bases from V and 8 from J; bases not matched to a gene: 6. This chain's CDR3 is CAISLAGAPYEQFF. CDR3 sequence (DNA): TGTGCCATCAGTCTAGCGGGAGCTCCGTATGAGCAGTTCTTC.

The chain has TRBV5-1 and TRBJ2-2; 9 nucleotides line up with TRBD1. The CDR3 has 21 residues. Germline trimming cut 4 bases from V and 4 bases from J; bases unmatched to any gene: 23. In germline, CDR1 is SGHRS, CDR2 YFSETQ. CDR3 DNA: TGCGCCAGCAGCGCAACACCCCTTGGCATTTCCGGGACAGGGTCCACCGGGGAGCTGTTTTTT. The encoded protein is CASSATPLGISGTGSTGELFF.

This clonotype was seen more than once but under ten times. The chain employs TRBV3-1 and TRBJ2-1, with a possible D match to TRBD1 (6 bases). The V end was cut by 4 bases, the J end by 5 bases, with 6 bases between. The germline V gene has CDR1 LGHDT and CDR2 YNNKEL (reference sequence). The CDR3 covers 12 residues. CDR3 in DNA: TGTGCCAGCAGCCGGGACAACAATGAGCAGTTCTTC. Protein sequence: CASSRDNNEQFF.

The rearrangement joins TRBV7-2 to TRBJ2-7; D is unresolved. The CDR3 is 13 residues long. Germline-derived CDR1 and CDR2 are SGHTA and FQGNSA. Trimming left V 8 bases short and J 2 bases short, with 13 bases between. DNA for the CDR3: TGTGCCAGCGGCCAACAGCTAGCCTACGAGCAGTACTTC. Amino acid sequence: CASGQQLAYEQYF.

This clonotype has just a few counts. The chain couples TRBV29-1 to TRBJ2-1; D possibly corresponds to TRBD1 (6 bases). The DNA end favors TRBJ2-7, so the J call may be wrong. Germline CDR1 SQVTM, CDR2 ANQGSEA. The CDR3 extends over 13 amino acids. CDR3 sequence: CSVGLGAYNEQYF. The CDR3 nucleotides are TGCAGCGTTGGGCTGGGGGCCTACAATGAGCAGTACTTC.

This clonotype was recorded once. A much bigger clone sits one base away, suggesting this may be a read error. V gene TRBV3-1 combines with J gene TRBJ2-1; TRBD1 or TRBD2 may be the D gene (5 bases each). Trimming took 1 base from V and 13 from J, leaving 11 bases between them. The CDR3 sequence is 12 residues long. Germline lookup yields CDR1 LGHDT and CDR2 YNNKEL (reference sequence). The CDR3 is CASSQALGTQFF. In nucleotides, the CDR3 is TGTGCCAGCAGCCAAGCGTTAGGGACCCAGTTCTTC.

This chain joins TRBV3-1 and TRBJ2-3; TRBD2 aligns across 8 bases. The V and J ends lost 2 bases and 4 bases, in that order; junction bases with no gene match: 5. The germline V gene encodes CDR1 LGHDT and CDR2 YNNKEL (reference sequence). This CDR3 has 15 amino acids. The CDR3 sequence is CASSQLAGYADTQYF. The CDR3 bases are TGTGCCAGCAGCCAACTAGCGGGTTATGCAGATACGCAGTATTTT.

This chain connects TRBV18 to TRBJ2-7, with 14 bases identical to TRBD2. V shed 8 bases, J shed 4 bases, and the junction held 7 bases outside the gene matches. Per the germline V gene, CDR1 is KGHSH and CDR2 is LQKENI. This CDR3 has 15 amino acids. CDR3: CASQDRLAGGYEQYF. CDR3 DNA sequence: TGTGCCAGCCAGGATCGACTAGCGGGAGGGTACGAGCAGTACTTC.

V is TRBV28 and J is TRBJ1-1; maybe TRBD1 (5 bases). CDR1 is MDHEN, CDR2 SYDVKM, per germline. V was pared by 3 bases and J by 6 bases, with 20 bases between. CDR3 size: 16 residues. The CDR3 protein is CASSLAGRDLGAEAFF. Here the CDR3 DNA reads TGTGCCAGCAGTTTGGCAGGGAGGGACCTGGGGGCTGAAGCTTTCTTT.

J is TRBJ1-6 and V is TRBV20-1; the match to TRBD1 covers 8 bases. Trimming removed 0 bases from V and 10 bases from J; junction bases left unmatched: 8. CDR1 is DFQATT and CDR2 is SNEGSKA in the germline V gene (reference sequence). The CDR3 covers 15 residues. In DNA, the CDR3 is TGCAGTGCTAGAGATTTAACAGGGGGGTTCTCACCCCTCCACTTT. Amino acids: CSARDLTGGFSPLHF.